A selection of T cell receptor beta chains follows, all from one sample in a study of blood T cell repertoires in COVID-19. Assay used: immunoSEQ multiplex PCR; TCRdb lists only in-frame clones, some missing. The sample yields about 300,000 clones, 80% to 90% seen once. Sequencing was performed on peripheral blood. Receptors originate from a man aged 35-49 years with acute or convalescent COVID-19. The conserved cysteine and the conserved F or W are not part of the CDR3 here. Fields, in order: clone size, V gene, CDR3 protein. Expanded clones are given a class, and other clones once, few, many or no size at all.

clone_size: NA
v_call: TRBV5-6
cdr3_aa: ASSGAVINSPLH

clone_size: NA
v_call: TRBV27
cdr3_aa: ASSFYRGNTEAF

clone_size: NA
v_call: TRBV9
cdr3_aa: ASSVDSRILGHHYGYT

clone_size: NA
v_call: TRBV6-5
cdr3_aa: ASSYRGQGYTEAF

clone_size: once
v_call: TRBV2
cdr3_aa: ANHRDKGSPLH

clone_size: NA
v_call: TRBV10-3
cdr3_aa: AITELAGTYNEQF

clone_size: NA
v_call: TRBV11-2
cdr3_aa: ASSLGNPQEQF

clone_size: NA
v_call: TRBV6-5
cdr3_aa: ASSLPGVVYTEAF

clone_size: NA
v_call: TRBV11-2
cdr3_aa: ASSSRGTLPGGEQF

clone_size: NA
v_call: TRBV11-2
cdr3_aa: ASAYSRSTGELF

clone_size: NA
v_call: TRBV30
cdr3_aa: AWSESGGTEAF

clone_size: NA
v_call: TRBV3-1/TRBV3-2
cdr3_aa: ASSQDSGGVYEQY

clone_size: few
v_call: TRBV9
cdr3_aa: ASSVGLLRGGPADTQY

clone_size: NA
v_call: TRBV7-9
cdr3_aa: ASSLGSNTIY

clone_size: NA
v_call: TRBV9
cdr3_aa: ASSVGGTGGGTLH

clone_size: NA
v_call: TRBV2
cdr3_aa: ASSEGGAGLDEQF

clone_size: NA
v_call: TRBV27
cdr3_aa: ASSRYRGGQPQH

clone_size: few
v_call: TRBV5-6
cdr3_aa: ASGPLSRGNSYNEQF

clone_size: NA
v_call: TRBV7-2
cdr3_aa: ASSLGGPMNYGYT

clone_size: NA
v_call: TRBV6-4
cdr3_aa: ASSAGTGYTDTQY

clone_size: once
v_call: TRBV7-2
cdr3_aa: ASSPDYVKRTYEQY

clone_size: NA
v_call: TRBV14
cdr3_aa: ASSLQGGANGYT

clone_size: NA
v_call: TRBV10-3
cdr3_aa: AISERTGGISYNEQF

clone_size: NA
v_call: TRBV5-1
cdr3_aa: ASSSSPAGGYEQY

clone_size: NA
v_call: TRBV7-2
cdr3_aa: ASSLGQGAWYGYT

clone_size: NA
v_call: TRBV27
cdr3_aa: ASSLGSGQGMGYEQY

clone_size: few
v_call: TRBV6-5
cdr3_aa: ASSYAGTGGNYGYT

clone_size: NA
v_call: TRBV29-1
cdr3_aa: SVDFPSGSYNEQF

clone_size: few
v_call: TRBV11-2
cdr3_aa: ASSFTGSYTNTGELF

clone_size: NA
v_call: TRBV14
cdr3_aa: ASSPSGVGPYTQY

clone_size: NA
v_call: TRBV19
cdr3_aa: ASSIGAGSGELF

clone_size: NA
v_call: TRBV2
cdr3_aa: ASNQRGNTGELF

clone_size: NA
v_call: TRBV2
cdr3_aa: ASSEDGGLSGNTIY

clone_size: NA
v_call: TRBV7-9
cdr3_aa: ASSPGTGTTEAF

clone_size: NA
v_call: TRBV5-1
cdr3_aa: ASSVGGSSYNEQF

clone_size: NA
v_call: TRBV3-1/TRBV3-2
cdr3_aa: ASSRWDGSSGNTIY

clone_size: NA
v_call: TRBV18
cdr3_aa: ASSIRQGGEQPQH

clone_size: NA
v_call: TRBV6-6
cdr3_aa: ASSSVYNSPLH

clone_size: NA
v_call: TRBV5-5
cdr3_aa: ASSPGLPSSYEQY